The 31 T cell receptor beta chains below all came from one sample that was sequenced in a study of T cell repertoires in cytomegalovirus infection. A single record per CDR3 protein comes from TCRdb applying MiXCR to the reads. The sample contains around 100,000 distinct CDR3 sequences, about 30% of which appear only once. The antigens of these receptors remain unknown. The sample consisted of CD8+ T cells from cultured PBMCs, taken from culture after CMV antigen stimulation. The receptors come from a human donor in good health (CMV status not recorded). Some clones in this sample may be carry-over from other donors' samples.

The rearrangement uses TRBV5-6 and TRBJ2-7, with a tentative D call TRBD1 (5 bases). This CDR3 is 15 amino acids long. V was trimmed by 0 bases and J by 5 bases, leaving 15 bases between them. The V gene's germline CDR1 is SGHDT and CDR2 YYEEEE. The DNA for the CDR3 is TGTGCCAGCAGCTTGGCTGGGGCTGAAGTCGACGAGCAGTACTTC. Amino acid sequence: CASSLAGAEVDEQYF.

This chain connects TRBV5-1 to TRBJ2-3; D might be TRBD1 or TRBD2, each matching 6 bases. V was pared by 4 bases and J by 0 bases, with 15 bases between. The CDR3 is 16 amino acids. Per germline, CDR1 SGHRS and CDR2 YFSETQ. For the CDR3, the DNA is TGCGCCAGCAGCCCCGAGTTAGGGGGGAGCACAGATACGCAGTATTTT. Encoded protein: CASSPELGGSTDTQYF.

The CDR3 region has the DNA TGTGCCAGCAGTCCCCTCCGGACAATGAACACTGAAGCTTTCTTT. Its translation is CASSPLRTMNTEAFF. V is TRBV6-2 or TRBV6-3 and J is TRBJ1-1; tentatively, D is TRBD1 (5 bases). This CDR3 is built from 15 residues. The germline V gene encodes CDR1 MNHEY and CDR2 SVGEGT. The germline V and J ends were trimmed by 5 bases and 0 bases, with 13 bases remaining between them.

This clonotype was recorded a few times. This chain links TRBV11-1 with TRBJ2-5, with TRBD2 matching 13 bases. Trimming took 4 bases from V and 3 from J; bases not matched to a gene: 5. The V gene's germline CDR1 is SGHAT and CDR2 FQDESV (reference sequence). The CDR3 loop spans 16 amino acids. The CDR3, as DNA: TGTGCCAGCAGCTCGAGACTAGCGGGGGGAAAAGAGACCCAGTACTTC. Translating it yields CASSSRLAGGKETQYF.

CDR3 in amino acids: CASSLINRGLKYEKLFF. The CDR3, as DNA: TGTGCCAGCAGTTTAATAAACAGGGGTTTGAAGTATGAAAAACTGTTTTTT. The V call is TRBV28, the J call TRBJ1-4; TRBD1 aligns across 7 bases. The junction had 12 bases not matched to a gene; V was cut back by 2 bases and J by 6 bases. Germline-derived CDR1 and CDR2 are MDHEN and SYDVKM. This CDR3 is 17 amino acids long.

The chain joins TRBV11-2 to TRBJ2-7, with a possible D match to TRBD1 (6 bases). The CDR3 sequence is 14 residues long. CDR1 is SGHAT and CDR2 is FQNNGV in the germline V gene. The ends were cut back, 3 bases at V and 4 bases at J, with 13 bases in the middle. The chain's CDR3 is CASSFTGNWYEQYF. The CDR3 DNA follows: TGTGCCAGCAGCTTTACAGGGAATTGGTACGAGCAGTACTTC.

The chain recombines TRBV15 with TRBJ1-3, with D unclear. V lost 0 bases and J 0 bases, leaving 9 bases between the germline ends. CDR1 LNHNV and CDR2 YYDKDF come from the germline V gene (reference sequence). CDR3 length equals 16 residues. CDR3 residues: CATSRDRGYSGNTIYF. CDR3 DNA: TGTGCCACCAGCAGAGATCGGGGTTACTCTGGAAACACCATATATTTT. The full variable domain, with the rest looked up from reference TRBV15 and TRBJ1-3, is DAMVIQNPRYQVTQFGKPVTLSCSQTLNHNVMYWYQQKSSQAPKLLFHYYDKDFNNEADTPDNFQSRRPNTSFCFLDIRSPGLGDTAMYLCATSRDRGYSGNTIYFGEGSWLTVV.

Written as DNA, the CDR3 is TGTGCCAGCAGCTTAGGAGTACAGGGACCTAAAAACATTCAGTACTTC. Encoded protein: CASSLGVQGPKNIQYF. The V gene is TRBV7-9, the J gene TRBJ2-4, with a possible D match to TRBD1 (6 bases). This CDR3 comprises 16 residues. The germline V gene has CDR1 SEHNR and CDR2 FQNEAQ (reference sequence). Trimming took 1 base from V and 4 from J, leaving 14 bases between them.

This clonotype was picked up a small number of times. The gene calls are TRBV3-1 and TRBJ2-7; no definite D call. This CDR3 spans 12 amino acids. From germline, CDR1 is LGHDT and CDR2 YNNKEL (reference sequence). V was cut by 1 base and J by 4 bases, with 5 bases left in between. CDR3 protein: CASSQVFYEQYF. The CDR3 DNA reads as TGTGCCAGCAGCCAAGTATTTTACGAGCAGTACTTC.

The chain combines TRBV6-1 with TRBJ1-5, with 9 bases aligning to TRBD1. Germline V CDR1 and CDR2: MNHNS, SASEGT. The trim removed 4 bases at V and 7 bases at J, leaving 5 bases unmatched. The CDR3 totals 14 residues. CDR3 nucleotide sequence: TGTGCCAGCAGTGGTGGACAGGGGATACAGCCCCAGCATTTT. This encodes CASSGGQGIQPQHF.

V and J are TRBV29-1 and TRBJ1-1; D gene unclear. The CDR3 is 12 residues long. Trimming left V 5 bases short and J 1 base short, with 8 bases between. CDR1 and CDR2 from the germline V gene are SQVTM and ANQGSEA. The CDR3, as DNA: TGCAGCGTTCGCCGGGAGAACACTGAAGCTTTCTTT. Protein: CSVRRENTEAFF.

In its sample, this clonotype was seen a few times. CDR3 in amino acids: CASSGLVGNTEAFF. For the CDR3, the DNA is TGTGCCAGCAGTGGACTGGTTGGGAACACTGAAGCTTTCTTT. This chain joins TRBV6-1 and TRBJ1-1; no clear D. The length of the CDR3 is 14 residues. Trimming removed 4 bases from V and 1 base from J, with 10 bases in between. Germline CDR1 reads MNHNS; CDR2 reads SASEGT.

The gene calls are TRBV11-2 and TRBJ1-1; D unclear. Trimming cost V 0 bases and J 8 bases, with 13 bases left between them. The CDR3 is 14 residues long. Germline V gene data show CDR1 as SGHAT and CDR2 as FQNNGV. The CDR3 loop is CASSLDFTHWEAFF. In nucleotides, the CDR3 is TGTGCCAGCAGCTTAGATTTCACCCACTGGGAAGCTTTCTTT.

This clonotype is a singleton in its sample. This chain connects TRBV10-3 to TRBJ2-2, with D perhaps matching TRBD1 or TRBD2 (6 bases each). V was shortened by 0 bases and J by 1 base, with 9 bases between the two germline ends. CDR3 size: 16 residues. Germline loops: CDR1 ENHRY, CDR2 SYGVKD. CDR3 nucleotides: TGTGCCATCAGTGAGTCGGGGGGCGTGAACACCGGGGAGCTGTTTTTT. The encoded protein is CAISESGGVNTGELFF.

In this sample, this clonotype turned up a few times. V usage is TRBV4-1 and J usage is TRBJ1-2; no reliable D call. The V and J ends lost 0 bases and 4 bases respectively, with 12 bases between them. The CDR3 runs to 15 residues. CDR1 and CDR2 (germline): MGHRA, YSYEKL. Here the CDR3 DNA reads TGCGCCAGCAGCCAAGACTCGGGCCCCTCCTATGGCTACACCTTC. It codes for CASSQDSGPSYGYTF.

This CDR3 reads CASSAEQGAYEQYF. CDR3 DNA sequence: TGTGCCAGCAGCGCCGAACAGGGGGCCTACGAGCAGTACTTC. J is TRBJ2-7 and V is TRBV7-3, with 8 bases aligning to TRBD1. The CDR3 runs to 14 residues. Germline values: CDR1 SGHTA, CDR2 FQGTGA. The trim removed 5 bases at V and 2 bases at J, leaving 5 bases unmatched.

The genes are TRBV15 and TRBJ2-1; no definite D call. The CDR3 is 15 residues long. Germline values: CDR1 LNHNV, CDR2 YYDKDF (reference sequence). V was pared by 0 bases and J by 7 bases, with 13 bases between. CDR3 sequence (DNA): TGTGCCACCAGCAGAGATCTTGGAAGCCGAAATGAGCAGTTCTTC. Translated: CATSRDLGSRNEQFF.

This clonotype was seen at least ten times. DNA for the CDR3: TGTGCCAGTAGTCCTGGGCCAGGGGGCGTTTATGGCTACACCTTC. This encodes CASSPGPGGVYGYTF. The rearrangement uses TRBV19 and TRBJ1-2, with 8 bases identical to TRBD1. CDR3 length: 15 amino acids. J gave up 5 bases and V 5 bases, and 10 bases lay outside the gene matches. The germline V gene has CDR1 LNHDA and CDR2 SQIVND (reference sequence).

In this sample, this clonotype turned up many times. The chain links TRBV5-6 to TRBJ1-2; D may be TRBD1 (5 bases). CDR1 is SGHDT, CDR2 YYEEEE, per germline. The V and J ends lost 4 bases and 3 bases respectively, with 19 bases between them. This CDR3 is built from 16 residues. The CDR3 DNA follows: TGTGCCAGCAGCCCCGGGGCAGCCGCCACCTACTATGGCTACACCTTC. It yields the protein CASSPGAAATYYGYTF.

CDR3 nucleotides: TGTGCCAGCAGCCATCAGGGGGCTTGGAATTCACCCCTCCACTTT. Amino acids: CASSHQGAWNSPLHF. The chain employs TRBV3-1 and TRBJ1-6, with 8 bases matching TRBD1. Germline V lookup: CDR1 LGHDT, CDR2 YNNKEL (reference sequence). J gave up 7 bases and V 3 bases, and 5 bases lay outside the gene matches. The CDR3 is 15 amino acids.

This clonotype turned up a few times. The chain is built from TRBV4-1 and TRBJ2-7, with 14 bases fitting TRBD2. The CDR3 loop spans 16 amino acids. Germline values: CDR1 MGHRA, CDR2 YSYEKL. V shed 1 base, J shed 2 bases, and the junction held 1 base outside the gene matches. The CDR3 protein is CASSQGGLAGAYEQYF. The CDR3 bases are TGCGCCAGCAGCCAAGGGGGACTAGCGGGGGCCTACGAGCAGTACTTC.

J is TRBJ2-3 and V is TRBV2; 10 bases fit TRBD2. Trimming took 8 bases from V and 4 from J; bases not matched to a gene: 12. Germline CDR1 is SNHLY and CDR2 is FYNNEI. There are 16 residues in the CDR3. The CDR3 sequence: CASGGPSGGAADTQYF. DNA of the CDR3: TGTGCCAGCGGTGGCCCCAGCGGGGGGGCCGCAGATACGCAGTATTTT.

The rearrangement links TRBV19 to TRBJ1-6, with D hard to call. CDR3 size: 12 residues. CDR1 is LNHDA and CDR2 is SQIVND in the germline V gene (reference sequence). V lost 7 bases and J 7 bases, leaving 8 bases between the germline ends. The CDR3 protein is CASNFQNSPLHF. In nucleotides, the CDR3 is TGTGCCAGTAATTTTCAGAATTCACCCCTCCACTTT.

The DNA of the CDR3 is TGTGCCAGCAGCTCGACCCAGGGTTACGAGCAGTACTTC. This codes for CASSSTQGYEQYF. The chain employs TRBV11-2 and TRBJ2-7; D is perhaps TRBD1 (5 bases). The germline V gene has CDR1 SGHAT and CDR2 FQNNGV. V lost 4 bases, J lost 4 bases, and 11 bases lay in between. The CDR3 runs to 13 residues. Full variable domain (rest looked up from reference TRBV11-2 and TRBJ2-7): EAGVAQSPRYKIIEKRQSVAFWCNPISGHATLYWYQQILGQGPKLLIQFQNNGVVDDSQLPKDRFSAERLKGVDSTLKIQPAKLEDSAVYLCASSSTQGYEQYFGPGTRLTVT.

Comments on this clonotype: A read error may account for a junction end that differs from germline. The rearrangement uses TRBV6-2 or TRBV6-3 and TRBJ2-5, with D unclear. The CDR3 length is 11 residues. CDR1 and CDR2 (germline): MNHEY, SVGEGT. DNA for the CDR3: TGTGCCAGCGGTTACGACGAGACCCAGTACTTC. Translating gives CASGYDETQYF.

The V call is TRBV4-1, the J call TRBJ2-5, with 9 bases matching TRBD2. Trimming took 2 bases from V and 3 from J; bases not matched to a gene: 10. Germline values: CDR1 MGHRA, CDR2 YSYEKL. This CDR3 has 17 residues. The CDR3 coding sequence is TGCGCCAGCAGCCAAATGCTGAGCGGGGGGCTGGAAGAGACCCAGTACTTC. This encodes CASSQMLSGGLEETQYF.

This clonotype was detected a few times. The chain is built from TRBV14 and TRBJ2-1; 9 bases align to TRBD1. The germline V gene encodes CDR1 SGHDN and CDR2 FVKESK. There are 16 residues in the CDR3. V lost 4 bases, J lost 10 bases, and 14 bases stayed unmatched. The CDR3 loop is CASSLTGTGIYTEQFF. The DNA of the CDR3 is TGTGCCAGCAGCCTCACCGGGACAGGGATTTATACGGAGCAGTTCTTC. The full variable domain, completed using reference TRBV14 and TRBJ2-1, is EAGVTQFPSHSVIEKGQTVTLRCDPISGHDNLYWYRRVMGKEIKFLLHFVKESKQDESGMPNNRFLAERTGGTYSTLKVQPAELEDSGVYFCASSLTGTGIYTEQFFGPGTRLTVL.

CDR3 amino acids: CASSQGLRPTDTQYF. The CDR3 DNA reads as TGTGCCAGCAGCCAAGGGCTAAGACCCACAGATACGCAGTATTTT. The chain has TRBV4-2 and TRBJ2-3; no definite D call. V was pared by 1 base and J by 2 bases, with 10 bases between. The length of the CDR3 is 15 residues. The V gene's germline CDR1 is LGHNA and CDR2 YNFKEQ.

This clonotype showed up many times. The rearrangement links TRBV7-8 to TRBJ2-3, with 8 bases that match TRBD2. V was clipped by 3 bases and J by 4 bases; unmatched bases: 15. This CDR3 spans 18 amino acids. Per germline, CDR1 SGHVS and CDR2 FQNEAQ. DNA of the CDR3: TGTGCCAGCAGCTTCGCGGGGGGCGGGGGTCCGGGGGCAGATACGCAGTATTTT. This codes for CASSFAGGGGPGADTQYF.

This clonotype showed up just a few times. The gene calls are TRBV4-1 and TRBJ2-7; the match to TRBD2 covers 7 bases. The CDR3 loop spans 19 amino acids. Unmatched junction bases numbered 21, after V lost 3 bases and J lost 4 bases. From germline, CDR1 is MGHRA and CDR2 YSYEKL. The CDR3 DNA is TGCGCCAGCAGCCAGTTGAGGGCGGGCGGGGGAGCCGAGGGGTACGAGCAGTACTTC. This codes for CASSQLRAGGGAEGYEQYF.

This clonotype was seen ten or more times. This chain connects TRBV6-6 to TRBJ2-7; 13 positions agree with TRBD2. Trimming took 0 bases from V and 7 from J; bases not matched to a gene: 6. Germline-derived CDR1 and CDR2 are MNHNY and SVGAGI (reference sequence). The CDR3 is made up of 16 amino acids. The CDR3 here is CASSYSKGLAGVEQYF. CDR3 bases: TGTGCCAGCAGTTACTCGAAAGGACTAGCGGGGGTTGAGCAGTACTTC.